This T cell receptor beta chain was captured by sequencing in a study of response to subunit inactivated influenza vaccine. This clonotype was seen repeatedly, ten times or more. Germline CDR1 MGHRA, CDR2 YSYEKL. Trimming shortened V by 4 bases and J by 1 base, and 13 bases separated the two germline ends. The CDR3 totals 15 residues. A single record per CDR3 protein comes from TCRdb applying MiXCR to the RT-PCR reads. Counted here are roughly 620,000 distinct CDR3 sequences, around 11% occurring once; the ten biggest clones make up around 10%. Another study also made use of these data, one on T cells expressing NK-cell markers. As that study records: The TCR beta cDNA came from 5'RACE template switching with UMIs.

Material: PBMCs from blood, obtained on the day of vaccination. The receptor was isolated from a man in his fifties who received an inactivated influenza vaccine. V usage is TRBV4-1 and J usage is TRBJ1-1; D remains unclear. CDR3 DNA sequence: TGCGCCAGCAGCCGATACGGACTCCCGAACACTGAAGCTTTCTTT. Its protein is CASSRYGLPNTEAFF.